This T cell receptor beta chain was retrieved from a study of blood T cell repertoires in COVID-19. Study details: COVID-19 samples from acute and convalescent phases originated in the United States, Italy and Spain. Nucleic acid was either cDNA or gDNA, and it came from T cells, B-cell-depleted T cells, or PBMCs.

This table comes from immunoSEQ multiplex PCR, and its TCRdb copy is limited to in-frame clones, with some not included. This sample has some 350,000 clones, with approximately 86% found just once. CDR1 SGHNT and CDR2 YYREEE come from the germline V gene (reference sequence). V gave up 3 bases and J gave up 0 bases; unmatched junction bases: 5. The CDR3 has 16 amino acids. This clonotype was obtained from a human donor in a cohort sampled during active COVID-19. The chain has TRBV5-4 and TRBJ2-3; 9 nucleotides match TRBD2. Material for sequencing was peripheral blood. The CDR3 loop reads CASSSNSGSSTDTQYF. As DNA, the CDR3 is TGTGCCAGCAGCTCAAATAGCGGGAGTAGCACAGATACGCAGTATTTT.